This T cell receptor beta chain was sequenced in a study of cytomegalovirus exposure and HLA in healthy donors. Clones were sequenced by immunoSEQ multiplex PCR, and TCRdb holds only the in-frame ones, with some missing. The table records around 71,000 clones, 94% of them present only once. The CDR3 sequence is 16 residues long. CDR1 is SGHAT, CDR2 FQDESV, per germline (reference sequence). V lost 0 bases to trimming and J lost 5 bases; unmatched junction nucleotides: 9. This TCR derives from a man between 18 and 29 years old in good health and CMV-seropositive. V gene TRBV11-1 combines with J gene TRBJ2-7, with 8 nucleotides matching TRBD1. Sequenced: PBMCs. CDR3 nucleotide sequence: TGTGCCAGCAGCTTAGCGGCCCCGGACAGGGTACACGAGCAGTACTTC. Its protein product is CASSLAAPDRVHEQYF. The full variable domain, its missing parts supplied by reference TRBV11-1 and TRBJ2-7, is EAEVAQSPRYKITEKSQAVAFWCDPISGHATLYWYRQILGQGPELLVQFQDESVVDDSQLPKDRFSAERLKGVDSTLKIQPAELGDSAMYLCASSLAAPDRVHEQYFGPGTRLTVT.